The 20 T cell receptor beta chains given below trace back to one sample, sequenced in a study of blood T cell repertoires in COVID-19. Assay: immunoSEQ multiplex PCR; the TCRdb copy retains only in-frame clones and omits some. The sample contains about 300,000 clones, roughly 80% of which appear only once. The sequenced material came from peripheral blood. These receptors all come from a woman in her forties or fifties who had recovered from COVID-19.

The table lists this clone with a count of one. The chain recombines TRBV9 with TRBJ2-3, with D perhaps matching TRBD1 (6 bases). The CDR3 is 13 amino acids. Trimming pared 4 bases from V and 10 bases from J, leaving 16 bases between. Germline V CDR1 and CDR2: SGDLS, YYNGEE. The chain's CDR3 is CASSFGQSRAQYF. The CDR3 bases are TGTGCCAGCAGCTTTGGACAGTCGAGGGCGCAGTATTTT.

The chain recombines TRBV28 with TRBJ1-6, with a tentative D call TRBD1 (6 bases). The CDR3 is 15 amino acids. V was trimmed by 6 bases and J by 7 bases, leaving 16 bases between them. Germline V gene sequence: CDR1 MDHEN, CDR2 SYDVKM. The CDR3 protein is CASREQGNGNSPLHF. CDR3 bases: TGTGCCAGCAGGGAACAGGGTAATGGCAATTCACCCCTCCACTTT. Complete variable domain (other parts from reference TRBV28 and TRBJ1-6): DVKVTQSSRYLVKRTGEKVFLECVQDMDHENMFWYRQDPGLGLRLIYFSYDVKMKEKGDIPEGYSVSREKKERFSLILESASTNQTSMYLCASREQGNGNSPLHFGNGTRLTVT.

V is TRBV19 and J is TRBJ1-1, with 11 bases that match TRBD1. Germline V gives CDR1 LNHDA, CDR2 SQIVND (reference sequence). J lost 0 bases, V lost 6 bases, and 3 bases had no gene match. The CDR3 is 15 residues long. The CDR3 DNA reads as TGTGCCAGTAGACAGGACAGGGGGCTGAACACTGAAGCTTTCTTT. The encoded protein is CASRQDRGLNTEAFF.

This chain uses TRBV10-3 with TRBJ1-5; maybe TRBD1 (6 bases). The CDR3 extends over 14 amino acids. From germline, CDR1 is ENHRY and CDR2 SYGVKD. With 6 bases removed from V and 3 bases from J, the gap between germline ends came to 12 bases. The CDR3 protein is CAIRDSISNQPQHF. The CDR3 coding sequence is TGTGCCATCAGGGACAGCATATCCAATCAGCCCCAGCATTTT.

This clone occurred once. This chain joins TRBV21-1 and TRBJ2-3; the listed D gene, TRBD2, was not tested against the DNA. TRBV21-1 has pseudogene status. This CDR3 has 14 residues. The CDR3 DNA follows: TGTGCCAGCAGCCCCGGGAAAAGCACAGATACGCAGTATTTT. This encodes CASSPGKSTDTQYF.

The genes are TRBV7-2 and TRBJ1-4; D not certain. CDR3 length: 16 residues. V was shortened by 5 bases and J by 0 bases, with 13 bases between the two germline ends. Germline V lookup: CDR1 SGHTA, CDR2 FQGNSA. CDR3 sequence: CASSPEAGSTNEKLFF. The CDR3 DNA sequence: TGTGCCAGCAGCCCGGAGGCAGGATCAACTAATGAAAAACTGTTTTTT. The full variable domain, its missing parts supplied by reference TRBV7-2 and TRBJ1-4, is GAGVSQSPSNKVTEKGKDVELRCDPISGHTALYWYRQSLGQGLEFLIYFQGNSAPDKSGLPSDRFSAERTGGSVSTLTIQRTQQEDSAVYLCASSPEAGSTNEKLFFGSGTQLSVL.

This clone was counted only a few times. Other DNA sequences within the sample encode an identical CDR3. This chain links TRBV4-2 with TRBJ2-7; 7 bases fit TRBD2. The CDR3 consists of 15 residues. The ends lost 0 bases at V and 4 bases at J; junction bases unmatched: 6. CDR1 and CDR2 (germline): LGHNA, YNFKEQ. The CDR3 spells CASSQEGGRAYEQYF. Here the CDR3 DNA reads TGTGCCAGCAGCCAAGAGGGTGGGAGGGCTTACGAGCAGTACTTC.

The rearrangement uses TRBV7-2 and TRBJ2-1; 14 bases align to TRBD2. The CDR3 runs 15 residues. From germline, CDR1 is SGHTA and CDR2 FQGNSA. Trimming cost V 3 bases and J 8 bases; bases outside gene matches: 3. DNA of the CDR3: TGTGCCAGCAGCTTGGGACTAGCGGGAGCGGATGAGCAGTTCTTC. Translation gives CASSLGLAGADEQFF. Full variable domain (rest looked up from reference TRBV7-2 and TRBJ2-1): GAGVSQSPSNKVTEKGKDVELRCDPISGHTALYWYRQSLGQGLEFLIYFQGNSAPDKSGLPSDRFSAERTGGSVSTLTIQRTQQEDSAVYLCASSLGLAGADEQFFGPGTRLTVL.

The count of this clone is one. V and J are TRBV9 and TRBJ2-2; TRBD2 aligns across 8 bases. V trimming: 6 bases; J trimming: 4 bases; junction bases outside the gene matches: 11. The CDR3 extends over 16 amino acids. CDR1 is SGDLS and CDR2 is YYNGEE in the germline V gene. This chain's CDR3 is CASNAARGGTTGELFF. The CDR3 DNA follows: TGTGCCAGCAACGCAGCCCGGGGGGGAACCACCGGGGAGCTGTTTTTT.

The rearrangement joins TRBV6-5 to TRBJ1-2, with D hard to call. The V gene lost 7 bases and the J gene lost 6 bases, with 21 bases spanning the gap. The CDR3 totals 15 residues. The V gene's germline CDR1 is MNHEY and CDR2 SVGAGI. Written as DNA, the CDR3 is TGTGCCAGCAAAAGAGAATCGACGGCGGTCGATGGCTACACCTTC. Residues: CASKRESTAVDGYTF.

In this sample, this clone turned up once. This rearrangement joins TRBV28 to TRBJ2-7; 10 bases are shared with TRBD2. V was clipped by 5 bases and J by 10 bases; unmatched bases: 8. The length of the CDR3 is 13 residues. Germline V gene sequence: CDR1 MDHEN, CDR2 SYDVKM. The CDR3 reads CASSRASGGAQYF. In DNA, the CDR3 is TGTGCCAGCAGTCGGGCTAGCGGGGGAGCTCAGTACTTC.

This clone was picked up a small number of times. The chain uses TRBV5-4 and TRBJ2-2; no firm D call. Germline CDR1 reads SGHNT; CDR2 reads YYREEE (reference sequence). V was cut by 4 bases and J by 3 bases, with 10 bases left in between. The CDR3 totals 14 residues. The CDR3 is CASSPIRDTGELFF. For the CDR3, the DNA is TGTGCCAGCAGCCCTATCCGGGACACCGGGGAGCTGTTTTTT.

Written as DNA, the CDR3 is TGTGCCAGCAGCGCACGACAGGGGGCGAACACCGGGGAGCTGTTTTTT. Encoded protein: CASSARQGANTGELFF. This rearrangement joins TRBV9 to TRBJ2-2, with 9 bases aligning to TRBD1. J gave up 0 bases and V 3 bases, and 3 bases lay outside the gene matches. There are 16 residues in the CDR3. Looked up from germline, CDR1 is SGDLS and CDR2 is YYNGEE.

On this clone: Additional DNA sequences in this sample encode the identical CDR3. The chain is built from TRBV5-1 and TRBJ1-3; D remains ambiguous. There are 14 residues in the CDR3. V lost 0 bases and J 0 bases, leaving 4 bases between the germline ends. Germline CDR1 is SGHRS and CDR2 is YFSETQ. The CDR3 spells CASSLDNSGNTIYF. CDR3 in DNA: TGCGCCAGCAGCTTGGATAACTCTGGAAACACCATATATTTT.

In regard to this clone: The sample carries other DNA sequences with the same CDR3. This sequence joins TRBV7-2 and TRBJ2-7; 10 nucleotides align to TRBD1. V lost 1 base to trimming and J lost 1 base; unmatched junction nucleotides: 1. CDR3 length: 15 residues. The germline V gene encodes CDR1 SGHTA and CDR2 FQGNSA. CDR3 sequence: CASSLGTGGSYEQYF. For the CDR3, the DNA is TGTGCCAGCAGCTTAGGGACAGGGGGGTCCTACGAGCAGTACTTC.

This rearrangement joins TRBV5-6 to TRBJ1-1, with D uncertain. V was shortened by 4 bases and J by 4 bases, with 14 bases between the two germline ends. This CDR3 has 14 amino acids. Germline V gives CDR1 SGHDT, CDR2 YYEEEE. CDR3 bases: TGTGCCAGCAGCACCCCTACAGTACCCACTGAAGCTTTCTTT. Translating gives CASSTPTVPTEAFF.

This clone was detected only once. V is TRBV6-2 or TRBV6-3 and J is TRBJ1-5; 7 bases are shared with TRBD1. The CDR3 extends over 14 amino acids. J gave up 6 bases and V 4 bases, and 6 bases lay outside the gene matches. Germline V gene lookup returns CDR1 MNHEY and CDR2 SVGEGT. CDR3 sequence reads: CASSLRQGTQPQHF. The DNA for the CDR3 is TGTGCCAGCAGTTTAAGACAGGGCACTCAGCCCCAGCATTTT.

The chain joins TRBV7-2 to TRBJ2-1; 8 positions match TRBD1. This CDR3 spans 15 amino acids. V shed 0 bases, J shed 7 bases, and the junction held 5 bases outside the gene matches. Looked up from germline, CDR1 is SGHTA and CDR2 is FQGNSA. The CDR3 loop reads CASSLATDRENEQFF. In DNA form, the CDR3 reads TGTGCCAGCAGCTTAGCGACGGACAGGGAGAATGAGCAGTTCTTC.

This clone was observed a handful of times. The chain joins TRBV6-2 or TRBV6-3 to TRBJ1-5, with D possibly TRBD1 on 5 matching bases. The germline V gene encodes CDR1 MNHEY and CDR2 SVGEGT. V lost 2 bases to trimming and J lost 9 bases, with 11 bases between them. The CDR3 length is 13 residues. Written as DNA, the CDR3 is TGTGCCAGCAGTTACCCCCCCGGGGGGCCCCAGCATTTT. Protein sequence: CASSYPPGGPQHF.

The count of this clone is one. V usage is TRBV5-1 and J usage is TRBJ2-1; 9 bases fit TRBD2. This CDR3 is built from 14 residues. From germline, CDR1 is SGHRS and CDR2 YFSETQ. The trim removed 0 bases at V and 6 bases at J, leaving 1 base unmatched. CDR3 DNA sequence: TGCGCCAGCAGCTTGGCGGGACTAGCCAATGAGCAGTTCTTC. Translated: CASSLAGLANEQFF. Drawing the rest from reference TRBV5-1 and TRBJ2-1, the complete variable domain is KAGVTQTPRYLIKTRGQQVTLSCSPISGHRSVSWYQQTPGQGLQFLFEYFSETQRNKGNFPGRFSGRQFSNSRSEMNVSTLELGDSALYLCASSLAGLANEQFFGPGTRLTVL.